This TCR beta chain was sequenced for a study of blood T cell repertoires in COVID-19. Study information: Material from acute and convalescent COVID-19 was sourced from the United States, Italy and Spain. Sources were T cells, B-cell-depleted T cells, or PBMCs; the material itself was cDNA or gDNA.

Sequencing was performed with immunoSEQ multiplex PCR; in TCRdb, only in-frame clones are kept and a portion is missing. The sample includes tens of thousands of clones, around nine tenths of them seen just once. The germline CDR1 and CDR2 sequences are SEHNR and FQNEAQ (reference sequence). V lost 4 bases and J lost 2, with 11 bases in between. CDR3 size: 15 residues. The V call is TRBV7-9, the J call TRBJ1-4; TRBD1 is a possible D gene (5 bases). This clonotype originated in a man in his sixties with active COVID-19. Specimen: peripheral blood. CDR3 sequence reads: CASSSATVTNEKLFF. CDR3 bases: TGTGCCAGCAGCTCCGCGACAGTTACTAATGAAAAACTGTTTTTT.